These T cell receptor beta chains were read from a single sample in a study of identical twins. One entry per CDR3 protein, called by TCRdb with MiXCR from the 5' RACE reads. The sample has some 1,600,000 distinct CDR3 sequences, roughly 35% seen once. Sequenced material: cord blood. The receptors stem from a newborn girl in good health. CDR3s include the opening cysteine and the closing phenylalanine or tryptophan. D genes are given only for firm matches. The listing skips clone size in some rows; elsewhere it reads once, few, many or a size class.

>-|-|TRBJ1-1|TRBV14
CASSQVDKPNTEAFF
TGTGCCAGCAGCCAGGTGGACAAGCCGAACACTGAAGCTTTCTTT
>-|-|TRBJ2-3|TRBV20-1
CSATGTPTDTQYF
TGCAGTGCAACCGGGACTCCCACAGATACGCAGTATTTT
>few|-|TRBJ2-5|TRBV5-6
CASSPRWDYIQETQYF
TGTGCCAGCAGCCCCCGGTGGGATTACATCCAAGAGACCCAGTACTTC
>-|-|TRBJ1-1|TRBV20-1
CSAREADPLNGAFF
TGCAGTGCTAGAGAGGCAGACCCCCTGAACGGGGCTTTCTTT
>few|-|TRBJ1-1|TRBV7-9
CASSSGQRITNEAFF
TGTGCCAGCAGCTCAGGACAGCGAATAACTAATGAAGCTTTCTTT
>-|TRBD2|TRBJ2-5|TRBV10-3
CAISDRTSGETQYF
TGTGCCATCAGTGACCGGACTAGCGGGGAGACCCAGTACTTC
>few|-|TRBJ1-2|TRBV4-2
CASSQPGGYTF
TGTGCCAGCAGCCAGCCAGGGGGCTACACCTTC
>-|-|TRBJ2-1|TRBV3-1
CASSQWGERNEQFF
TGTGCCAGCAGCCAGTGGGGGGAACGCAATGAGCAGTTCTTC
>-|-|TRBJ2-3|TRBV20-1
CSAFLSADRQYF
TGCAGTGCTTTCTTGTCGGCAGATAGGCAGTATTTT
>many|-|TRBJ2-4|TRBV5-1
CASSLVAGKNIQYF
TGCGCCAGCAGCTTAGTGGCGGGAAAAAACATTCAGTACTTC
>-|-|TRBJ2-7|TRBV29-1
CSVALWGEQYF
TGCAGCGTGGCCTTATGGGGCGAGCAGTACTTC
>few|-|TRBJ2-5|TRBV29-1
CSVEDLLTLPGETQYF
TGCAGCGTTGAAGATCTGTTGACGCTACCTGGAGAGACCCAGTACTTC
>few|-|TRBJ2-5|TRBV7-2
CASSLEASLETQYF
TGTGCCAGCAGCTTAGAGGCTAGCCTAGAGACCCAGTACTTC
>few|TRBD2|TRBJ2-1|TRBV24-1
CATSDFSLAGINEQFF
TGTGCCACCAGTGATTTCAGTCTAGCGGGAATCAATGAGCAGTTCTTC
>many|-|TRBJ2-1|TRBV4-1
CASSQLDFQFF
TGCGCCAGCAGCCAATTGGATTTCCAGTTCTTC
>-|TRBD2|TRBJ2-1|TRBV6-6
CASRGLGVNEQFF
TGTGCCAGCAGGGGACTAGGGGTCAATGAGCAGTTCTTC
>many|-|TRBJ2-7|TRBV4-2
CASSQDLVSYEQYF
TGTGCCAGCAGCCAAGATCTAGTGTCCTACGAGCAGTACTTC
>few|TRBD1|TRBJ2-7|TRBV10-3
CAIRRTGTGSDEQYF
TGTGCCATCAGACGAACCGGGACAGGGTCTGACGAGCAGTACTTC
>-|-|TRBJ2-7|TRBV15
CATSRDRKGSYEQYF
TGTGCCACCAGCAGAGATCGAAAAGGCAGCTACGAGCAGTACTTC
>-|-|TRBJ1-2|TRBV27
CASSPVGGINYGYTF
TGTGCCAGCAGTCCCGTAGGGGGGATTAACTATGGCTACACCTTC
>few|TRBD1|TRBJ1-6|TRBV2
CASRRRTGGNSPLHF
TGTGCCAGCAGGAGAAGGACAGGGGGCAATTCACCCCTCCACTTT
>-|TRBD1|TRBJ1-4|TRBV7-9
CASSPGTGALPTNGKLFF
TGTGCCAGCAGCCCGGGGACAGGGGCTCTCCCAACTAATGGAAAACTGTTTTTT
>-|TRBD2|TRBJ2-7|TRBV29-1
CSVMGLAGGRGNEQYF
TGCAGCGTTATGGGACTAGCGGGAGGGCGCGGCAATGAGCAGTACTTC
>few|-|TRBJ1-2|TRBV25-1
CASSKENYGYTF
TGTGCCAGCAGTAAGGAGAACTATGGCTACACCTTC
>-|-|TRBJ2-3|TRBV5-6
CASSLAGQGITDTQYF
TGTGCCAGCAGCCTCGCGGGACAAGGTATCACAGATACGCAGTATTTT
>-|TRBD2|TRBJ2-5|TRBV20-1
CSAALAGFYNEQYF
TGCAGTGCTGCCCTAGCGGGGTTCTACAATGAGCAGTACTTC
>-|TRBD1|TRBJ1-6|TRBV5-6
CASSFTGTGNSPLHF
TGTGCCAGCAGCTTCACCGGGACAGGGAATTCACCCCTCCACTTT
>-|TRBD1|TRBJ2-7|TRBV6-6
CASRTGQGATYEQYF
TGTGCCAGCAGGACAGGACAGGGGGCGACCTACGAGCAGTACTTC
>few|-|TRBJ2-3|TRBV20-1
CSARERHTQYF
TGCAGTGCTAGAGAAAGGCATACGCAGTATTTT
>-|TRBD2|TRBJ2-7|TRBV12-3/TRBV12-4
CASSPGLAYNEQYF
TGTGCCAGCAGTCCGGGACTAGCGTACAATGAGCAGTACTTC
>many|-|TRBJ2-5|TRBV28
CASSSTGLGGRETQYF
TGTGCCAGCAGTTCAACAGGTTTAGGTGGGAGAGAGACCCAGTACTTC
>-|-|TRBJ1-2|TRBV12-3/TRBV12-4
CASSPAGSGYGYTF
TGTGCCAGCAGCCCAGCCGGGAGCGGCTATGGCTACACCTTC
>-|-|TRBJ2-6|TRBV2
CASSELTGANVLTF
TGTGCCAGCAGTGAACTAACTGGGGCCAACGTCCTGACTTTC
>-|-|TRBJ2-1|TRBV5-1
CASSLEWQENNEQFF
TGCGCCAGCAGCTTGGAATGGCAGGAGAACAATGAGCAGTTCTTC
>few|-|TRBJ2-1|TRBV12-3/TRBV12-4
CASSLRARHNEQFF
TGTGCCAGCAGTTTGCGGGCGAGACACAATGAGCAGTTCTTC
>-|-|TRBJ1-6|TRBV5-1
CASSLGAGNYNSPLHF
TGCGCCAGCAGCTTGGGGGCAGGAAATTATAATTCACCCCTCCACTTT
>-|TRBD1|TRBJ1-2|TRBV28
CASGILDRVGGYTF
TGTGCCAGCGGAATACTCGACAGGGTTGGCGGCTACACCTTC
>-|-|TRBJ2-3|TRBV27
CASSLVSPTDTQYF
TGTGCCAGCAGTTTAGTTAGCCCCACAGATACGCAGTATTTT
>-|-|TRBJ2-7|TRBV7-2
CASSLVSLSRQYEQYF
TGTGCCAGCAGCTTAGTGTCCCTTAGCCGCCAGTACGAGCAGTACTTC
>few|-|TRBJ2-1|TRBV6-5
CASSYSRVPNNEQFF
TGTGCCAGCAGTTACTCGCGGGTCCCTAACAATGAGCAGTTCTTC
>few|-|TRBJ2-4|TRBV7-2
CASSLSVSQNIQYF
TGTGCCAGCAGCTTATCGGTGTCTCAAAACATTCAGTACTTC
>-|-|TRBJ1-1|TRBV7-2
CASSLWGPEAFF
TGTGCCAGCAGCTTATGGGGTCCTGAAGCTTTCTTT
>-|-|TRBJ2-1|TRBV6-5
CASSVDSPNEQFF
TGTGCCAGCAGTGTGGACAGCCCCAATGAGCAGTTCTTC
>-|TRBD2|TRBJ2-1|TRBV6-1
CASSVLANSYNEQFF
TGTGCCAGCAGTGTACTAGCGAACTCCTACAATGAGCAGTTCTTC
>few|TRBD2|TRBJ2-1|TRBV12-3/TRBV12-4
CASTSAGERHGGQFF
TGTGCCAGCACCTCAGCGGGAGAGAGACATGGTGGGCAGTTCTTC
>few|-|TRBJ1-1|TRBV9
CASSVDNAGRGTEAFF
TGTGCCAGCAGCGTAGATAACGCAGGGAGGGGGACTGAAGCTTTCTTT
>-|-|TRBJ1-1|TRBV12-3/TRBV12-4
CASSPAIWGAEAFF
TGTGCCAGCAGTCCCGCAATTTGGGGCGCTGAAGCTTTCTTT
>-|TRBD1|TRBJ2-7|TRBV10-3
CAISETGRGPYEQYF
TGTGCCATCAGTGAGACTGGCAGGGGGCCATACGAGCAGTACTTC
>-|TRBD2|TRBJ2-5|TRBV20-1
CSARSPGTSVQETQYF
TGCAGTGCTAGATCCCCCGGGACTAGTGTCCAAGAGACCCAGTACTTC
>-|TRBD1|TRBJ1-2|TRBV27
CASSLIAGQGAYGYTF
TGTGCCAGCAGTTTAATTGCTGGGCAGGGGGCCTATGGCTACACCTTC
>-|-|TRBJ1-4|TRBV2
CASRHANEKLFF
TGTGCCAGCAGACATGCTAATGAAAAACTGTTTTTT